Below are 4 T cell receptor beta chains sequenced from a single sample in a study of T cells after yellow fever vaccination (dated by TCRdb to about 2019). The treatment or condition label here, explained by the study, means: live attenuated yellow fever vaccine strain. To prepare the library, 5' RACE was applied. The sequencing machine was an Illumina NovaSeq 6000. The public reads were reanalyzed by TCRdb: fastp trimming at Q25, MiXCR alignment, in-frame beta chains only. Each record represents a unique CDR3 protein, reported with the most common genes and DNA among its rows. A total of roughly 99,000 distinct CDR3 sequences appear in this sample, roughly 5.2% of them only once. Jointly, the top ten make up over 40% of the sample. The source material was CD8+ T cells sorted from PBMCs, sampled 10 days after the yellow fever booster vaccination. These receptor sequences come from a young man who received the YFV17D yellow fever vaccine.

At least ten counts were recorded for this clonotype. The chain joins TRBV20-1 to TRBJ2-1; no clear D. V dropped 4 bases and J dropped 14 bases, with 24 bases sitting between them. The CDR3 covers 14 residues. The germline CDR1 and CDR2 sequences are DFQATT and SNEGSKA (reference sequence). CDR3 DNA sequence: TGCAGTGCTACCCATCCAGCAAATGAATATTCGGAGTTCTTC. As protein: CSATHPANEYSEFF.

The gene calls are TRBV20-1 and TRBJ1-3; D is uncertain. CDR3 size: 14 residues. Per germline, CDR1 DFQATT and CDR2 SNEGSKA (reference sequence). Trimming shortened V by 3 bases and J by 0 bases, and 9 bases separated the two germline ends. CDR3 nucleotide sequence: TGCAGTGCTAGGGACCGGGACTCTGGAAACACCATATATTTT. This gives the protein CSARDRDSGNTIYF.

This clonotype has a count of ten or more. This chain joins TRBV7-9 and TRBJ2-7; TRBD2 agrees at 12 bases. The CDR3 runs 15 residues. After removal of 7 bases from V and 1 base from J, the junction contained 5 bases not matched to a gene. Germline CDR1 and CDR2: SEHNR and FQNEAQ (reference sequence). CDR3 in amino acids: CASTRLAGVSYEQYF. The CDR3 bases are TGTGCCAGCACCCGACTAGCGGGGGTTTCCTACGAGCAGTACTTC.

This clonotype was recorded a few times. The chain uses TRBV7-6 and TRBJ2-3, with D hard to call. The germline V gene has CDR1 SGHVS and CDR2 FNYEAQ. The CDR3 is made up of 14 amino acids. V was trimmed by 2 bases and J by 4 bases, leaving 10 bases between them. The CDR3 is CASSLLKGSDTQYF. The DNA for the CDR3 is TGTGCCAGCAGCTTACTTAAGGGATCAGATACGCAGTATTTT.